These 30 T cell receptor beta chains came from one sample sequenced in a study of T cells in Graves' hyperthyroidism and ophthalmopathy. Amplified TCR beta CDR3 regions came from RNA transcripts. HTBI primers were employed in a first-round RT-PCR of the TCR CDR3. TCRdb processed the multiplex PCR reads anew with MiXCR; each CDR3 protein has one entry. The sample contains about 570,000 distinct CDR3 sequences, about 43% of which appear only once. Sequencing was carried out using peripheral blood or thyroid tissue (not recorded which). The origin of the receptors is an adult woman with Graves' disease, either hyperthyroidism or ophthalmopathy (not recorded which).

In its sample, this clonotype was seen once. The missing conserved phenylalanine or tryptophan at the end of this CDR3 makes a read error likely. This chain connects TRBV7-9 to TRBJ2-7; 9 bases line up with TRBD1. This CDR3 is built from 14 residues. CDR1 SEHNR and CDR2 FQNEAQ come from the germline V gene (reference sequence). The V segment lost 6 bases and the J segment 9 bases; nucleotides outside the gene matches: 12. Written as DNA, the CDR3 is TGTGCCAGCAGAGCCGGGACAGGGTACCTCGGGCAGTACCTC. Protein product: CASRAGTGYLGQYL.

The chain links TRBV7-9 to TRBJ1-2; 7 nucleotides agree with TRBD1. J was trimmed by 1 base and V by 5 bases; bases with no gene match: 13. The CDR3 sequence is 17 residues long. CDR1 and CDR2 (germline): SEHNR, FQNEAQ (reference sequence). The CDR3: CASSPGDSEAFNYGYTF. Here the CDR3 DNA reads TGTGCCAGCAGCCCGGGGGACAGCGAAGCCTTTAACTATGGCTACACCTTC.

This clonotype was picked up many times. The chain couples TRBV9 to TRBJ2-7; either TRBD1 or TRBD2 may supply D (5 bases each). The CDR3 loop spans 16 amino acids. Germline assignment: CDR1 SGDLS and CDR2 YYNGEE. The V gene lost 4 bases and the J gene lost 1 base, with 18 bases spanning the gap. Here the CDR3 reads CASSRGSSSISYEQYF. The CDR3 nucleotides are TGTGCCAGCAGCCGGGGCTCGTCTAGCATTTCCTACGAGCAGTACTTC.

This clonotype was seen a handful of times. The rearrangement links TRBV25-1 to TRBJ2-7; 12 nucleotides match TRBD1. J lost 5 bases, V lost 7 bases, and 6 bases had no gene match. The germline V gene has CDR1 MGHDK and CDR2 SYGVNS. The CDR3 is made up of 14 amino acids. Here the CDR3 reads CASIGTGGFHEQYF. Here the CDR3 DNA reads TGTGCCAGCATCGGGACAGGGGGCTTCCACGAGCAGTACTTC.

This rearrangement joins TRBV7-9 to TRBJ2-7; 8 bases are shared with TRBD1. CDR3 length: 16 residues. With 6 bases clipped from V and 2 bases from J, the junction kept 12 bases outside the gene matches. The germline CDR1 and CDR2 sequences are SEHNR and FQNEAQ (reference sequence). The CDR3 nucleotides are TGTGCCAGCAGTGCTGGAAGGACAGGGCTACCCTACGAGCAGTACTTC. This gives the protein CASSAGRTGLPYEQYF.

CDR3 DNA: TGTGCCAGCAGCTGGACTAGCGGGGGCGTGGGCTACACCTTC. The encoded protein is CASSWTSGGVGYTF. The chain combines TRBV7-9 with TRBJ1-2; TRBD1 is a possible D gene (6 bases). Trimming left V 4 bases short and J 8 bases short, with 17 bases between. Germline V gives CDR1 SEHNR, CDR2 FQNEAQ (reference sequence). There are 14 residues in the CDR3.

This clonotype has ten or more counts. Here the CDR3 reads CASSEYNGREKLFF. CDR3 DNA: TGTGCCAGCAGTGAATATAACGGGCGTGAAAAACTGTTTTTT. V and J are TRBV25-1 and TRBJ1-4; no clear D. Trimming took off 0 bases at V and 7 bases at J, with 9 bases between the two ends. The CDR3 has 14 residues. CDR1 and CDR2 (germline): MGHDK, SYGVNS.

The rearrangement uses TRBV7-3 and TRBJ1-5, with D possibly being TRBD1 (5 bases). The CDR3 extends over 16 amino acids. The V end lost 5 bases, the J end lost 6 bases, and 20 bases lay between the germline ends. Germline values: CDR1 SGHTA, CDR2 FQGTGA. The CDR3 coding sequence is TGTGCCAGCAGCCGGTCGGGACGAAATGGCAGTCAGCCCCAGCATTTT. This sequence encodes CASSRSGRNGSQPQHF.

This clonotype came up a few times. This sequence may be a read error, since a much larger clone differs from it by one base. The CDR3 DNA sequence: TGTGCCACCGCGACAGGGTCTCATCGGCCCCAGCATTTT. It is translated as CATATGSHRPQHF. The chain is built from TRBV6-5 and TRBJ1-5; TRBD1 matches at 7 bases. J was trimmed by 9 bases and V by 10 bases; bases with no gene match: 12. The CDR3 is 13 residues long. Per germline, CDR1 MNHEY and CDR2 SVGAGI.

This clonotype came up many times. The chain carries TRBV4-1 and TRBJ2-7; 7 bases fit TRBD2. V lost 0 bases, J lost 1 base, and 6 bases stayed unmatched. Germline values: CDR1 MGHRA, CDR2 YSYEKL. This CDR3 has 16 residues. The CDR3 region is CASSQEAGKHSYEQYF. The CDR3 region has the DNA TGCGCCAGCAGCCAAGAAGCGGGGAAACATTCCTACGAGCAGTACTTC.

Regarding this clonotype: Possible read error: a much larger clone is one base away. The chain couples TRBV5-1 to TRBJ1-5, with 7 bases matching TRBD1. The CDR3 is 14 residues long. The germline V gene encodes CDR1 SGHRS and CDR2 YFSETQ. CDR3 region: CASSPGTVNQPRHF. The CDR3 region has the DNA TGCGCCAGCAGCCCAGGGACAGTAAATCAGCCCCGGCATTTT.

V is TRBV5-1 and J is TRBJ1-1, with a weak D call TRBD1 (5 bases). V shed 2 bases and J shed 6 bases, with 11 bases lying between them. This CDR3 comprises 13 residues. Germline CDR1 and CDR2: SGHRS and YFSETQ. CDR3 region: CASSFQGAAEAFF. The CDR3 nucleotides are TGCGCCAGCAGCTTCCAAGGGGCCGCTGAAGCTTTCTTT.

The V and J genes are TRBV10-3 and TRBJ1-5; D possibly corresponds to TRBD1 (5 bases). Between the trimmed V and J ends, which lost 6 bases and 1 base, there was a span of 13 bases. The CDR3 consists of 15 residues. In germline, CDR1 is ENHRY, CDR2 SYGVKD. The CDR3 region is CAISRDSQSNQPQHF. DNA for the CDR3: TGTGCCATCAGCCGGGACTCCCAAAGCAATCAGCCCCAGCATTTT.

This clonotype showed up just a few times. J is TRBJ2-7 and V is TRBV29-1; a weak D match, TRBD1 (8 bases). This CDR3 has 13 residues. CDR1 SQVTM and CDR2 ANQGSEA come from the germline V gene. Trimming pared 7 bases from V and 5 bases from J, leaving 18 bases between. The CDR3 sequence is CSASGQGAHEQYF. The CDR3 bases are TGCAGCGCTAGCGGACAGGGTGCCCACGAGCAGTACTTC.

The rearrangement uses TRBV2 and TRBJ2-2; 11 nucleotides agree with TRBD1. Germline values: CDR1 SNHLY, CDR2 FYNNEI. Losses at the gene ends were 5 bases for V and 5 bases for J; bases not matched to a gene: 13. The CDR3 is 18 amino acids. The CDR3 sequence: CASSYSKAGQGATGELFF. In DNA form, the CDR3 reads TGTGCCAGCAGTTACTCTAAGGCTGGACAGGGGGCGACCGGGGAGCTGTTTTTT.

This clonotype was detected ten times or more. The J gene is TRBJ2-5, the V gene TRBV5-1; TRBD1 aligns across 8 bases. The V and J ends lost 2 bases and 1 base, in that order; junction bases with no gene match: 4. Germline values: CDR1 SGHRS, CDR2 YFSETQ. This CDR3 is built from 15 residues. CDR3 bases: TGCGCCAGCAGCTTCCAGGGGGCGATCCAAGAGACCCAGTACTTC. It codes for CASSFQGAIQETQYF.

The chain joins TRBV5-2 to TRBJ1-2; no DNA check was done on the table's D call, TRBD1. TRBV5-2 is designated a pseudogene. CDR3 length: 12 amino acids. DNA for the CDR3: TGTGCCAGCAAGGACCCTGTCTATGGCTACACCTTC. The encoded protein is CASKDPVYGYTF.

This rearrangement joins TRBV20-1 to TRBJ1-6, with 8 nucleotides matching TRBD1. The germline V gene has CDR1 DFQATT and CDR2 SNEGSKA (reference sequence). Trimming took 6 bases from V and 7 from J; bases not matched to a gene: 8. The CDR3 spans 14 residues. The CDR3 DNA reads TGCAGTGCACGGAGGACAGGGAGAAATTCACCCCTCCACTTT. It yields the protein CSARRTGRNSPLHF.

This clonotype was recorded at least ten times. The chain carries TRBV15 and TRBJ2-7; 13 bases fit TRBD2. CDR3 length: 14 residues. Germline CDR1 and CDR2: LNHNV and YYDKDF (reference sequence). V lost 5 bases and J lost 6; bases outside the gene matches: 4. The CDR3 bases are TGTGCCACCAGCGGGGGACTAGCGGGAATCGAGCAGTACTTC. It encodes CATSGGLAGIEQYF.

V is TRBV7-3 and J is TRBJ1-5; the match to TRBD1 covers 12 bases. V was clipped by 6 bases and J by 7 bases; unmatched bases: 10. The CDR3 length is 16 residues. Germline values: CDR1 SGHTA, CDR2 FQGTGA. CDR3 DNA: TGTGCCAGCAGGAAAACCGGGACAGGGGGCAGCCAGCCCCAGCATTTT. Protein: CASRKTGTGGSQPQHF.

The sample holds many counts of this clonotype. V usage is TRBV29-1 and J usage is TRBJ1-1; no firm D call. In germline, CDR1 is SQVTM, CDR2 ANQGSEA. The CDR3 consists of 11 residues. V lost 6 bases and J lost 0, with 5 bases in between. DNA of the CDR3: TGCAGCGTCTCGATGAACACTGAAGCTTTCTTT. This translates into CSVSMNTEAFF.

This clonotype has ten or more counts. The rearrangement joins TRBV19 to TRBJ1-5, with D perhaps TRBD1 (5 bases). Germline lookup yields CDR1 LNHDA and CDR2 SQIVND (reference sequence). Trimming took 7 bases from V and 0 from J, leaving 13 bases between them. The CDR3 runs 15 residues. This CDR3 reads CASISRQSSNQPQHF. In nucleotides, the CDR3 is TGTGCCAGTATCTCCAGACAGAGTAGCAATCAGCCCCAGCATTTT.

As regards this clonotype: This may be a read error: a much more frequent sequence differs by one nucleotide. The chain combines TRBV5-4 with TRBJ2-7; 11 bases map to TRBD2. The germline CDR1 and CDR2 sequences are SGHNT and YYREEE (reference sequence). The length of the CDR3 is 17 residues. CDR3 residues: CASSVGTSGEILYGQYF. CDR3 nucleotides: TGTGCCAGCAGCGTTGGGACTAGCGGAGAGATTTTGTACGGGCAGTACTTC.

In this sample, this clonotype turned up many times. This rearrangement joins TRBV15 to TRBJ2-2; D remains ambiguous. Trimming pared 5 bases from V and 1 base from J, leaving 8 bases between. The CDR3 runs 14 residues. CDR1 LNHNV and CDR2 YYDKDF come from the germline V gene (reference sequence). CDR3 nucleotide sequence: TGTGCCACCAGCCGACACAGGAACACCGGGGAGCTGTTTTTT. This encodes CATSRHRNTGELFF.

This clonotype was observed at least ten times. This chain uses TRBV7-3 with TRBJ2-5; 7 bases are shared with TRBD2. V trimming: 5 bases; J trimming: 1 base; junction bases outside the gene matches: 7. Germline CDR1 and CDR2: SGHTA and FQGTGA. The CDR3 sequence is 15 residues long. CDR3 in DNA: TGTGCCAGCAGCGAGACGGGGGGACGCCAAGAGACCCAGTACTTC. Translating gives CASSETGGRQETQYF.

The rearrangement uses TRBV29-1 and TRBJ1-1, with no clear D. Trimming shortened V by 5 bases and J by 8 bases, and 9 bases separated the two germline ends. CDR3 size: 10 residues. The germline gives CDR1 SQVTM, CDR2 ANQGSEA. The CDR3 sequence is CSVSTVEAFF. In DNA, the CDR3 is TGCAGCGTTAGCACAGTAGAAGCTTTCTTT. Combining the CDR3 with reference TRBV29-1 and TRBJ1-1 gives the whole variable domain SAVISQKPSRDICQRGTSLTIQCQVDSQVTMMFWYRQQPGQSLTLIATANQGSEATYESGFVIDKFPISRPNLTFSTLTVSNMSPEDSSIYLCSVSTVEAFFGQGTRLTVV.

This clonotype was seen many times. The CDR3 bases are TGTGCCAGCAGTACGGAGGCTTCTTCGGAGCAGTACTTC. It is translated as CASSTEASSEQYF. The V and J genes are TRBV6-5 and TRBJ2-7, with D possibly TRBD2 on 5 matching bases. The germline CDR1 and CDR2 sequences are MNHEY and SVGAGI. There are 13 residues in the CDR3. V was cut by 5 bases and J by 7 bases, with 15 bases left in between.

This clonotype was recorded a few times. The rearrangement uses TRBV20-1 and TRBJ1-5; D might be TRBD1 (6 bases). CDR1 and CDR2 from the germline V gene are DFQATT and SNEGSKA (reference sequence). V gave up 1 base and J gave up 1 base, with 8 bases separating them. The CDR3 contains 14 residues. CDR3 bases: TGCAGTGCTAGAGTACAGGGAAGCAATCAGCCCCAGCATTTT. This gives the protein CSARVQGSNQPQHF.

V is TRBV2 and J is TRBJ1-5; 8 positions agree with TRBD1. Per the germline V gene, CDR1 is SNHLY and CDR2 is FYNNEI. The CDR3 runs 15 residues. J lost 3 bases, V lost 6 bases, and 7 bases had no gene match. The CDR3 reads CASSPRQGNNQPQHF. CDR3 nucleotides: TGTGCCAGCAGCCCAAGACAGGGGAACAATCAGCCCCAGCATTTT.

Concerning this clonotype: This may be a read error: a much more frequent sequence differs by one nucleotide. This CDR3 fails to terminate in the conserved phenylalanine or tryptophan, so it likely reflects a read error. The chain couples TRBV6-1 to TRBJ1-2, with D tentatively TRBD1 (6 bases). There are 14 residues in the CDR3. CDR1 is MNHNS and CDR2 is SASEGT in the germline V gene. V was shortened by 4 bases and J by 5 bases, with 14 bases between the two germline ends. CDR3 region: CASSVSAGAYGYTS. CDR3 DNA sequence: TGTGCCAGCAGTGTGTCGGCAGGGGCGTATGGCTACACCTCC.